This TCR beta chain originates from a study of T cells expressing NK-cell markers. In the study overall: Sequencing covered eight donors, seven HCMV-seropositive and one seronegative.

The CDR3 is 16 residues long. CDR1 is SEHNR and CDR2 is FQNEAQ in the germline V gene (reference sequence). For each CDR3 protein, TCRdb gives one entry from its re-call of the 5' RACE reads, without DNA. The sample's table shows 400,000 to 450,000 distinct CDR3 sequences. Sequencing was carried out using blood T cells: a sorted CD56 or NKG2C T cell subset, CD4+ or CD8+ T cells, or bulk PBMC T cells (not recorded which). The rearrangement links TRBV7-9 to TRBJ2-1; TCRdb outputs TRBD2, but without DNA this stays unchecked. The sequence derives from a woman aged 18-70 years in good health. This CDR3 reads CASSSSGRALYNEQFF. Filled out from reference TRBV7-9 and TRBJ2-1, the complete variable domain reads DTGVSQNPRHKITKRGQNVTFRCDPISEHNRLYWYRQTLGQGPEFLTYFQNEAQLEKSRLLSDRFSAERPKGSFSTLEIQRTEQGDSAMYLCASSSSGRALYNEQFFGPGTRLTVL.